This is a list of T cell receptor beta chains from one sample in a study of early T cells in non-severe SARS-CoV-2 infection. One entry per CDR3 protein results from TCRdb running MiXCR on the 5' RACE reads. The sample lists roughly 60,000 distinct CDR3 sequences, 6.6% occurring once. The sample here was whole blood, taken at baseline. The receptors originated from an adult who was a healthcare worker with PCR-confirmed SARS-CoV-2 infection or an uninfected control (not recorded which). CDR3s include the opening cysteine and the closing phenylalanine or tryptophan. Each record gives: J gene, D gene, V gene, clone size, CDR3 DNA, CDR3 protein. The D gene is left open where the match is weak. Size is stated for part of the rows, as once, few or many counts, or as a class when the clone is expanded.

TRBJ1-5	NA	TRBV19	many	TGTGCCAGTAGTTTTATTGATCAGCCCCAGCATTTT	CASSFIDQPQHF
TRBJ2-3	NA	TRBV7-9	NA	TGTGCCAGCAGCTTAGGCAGAGTTAGCACAGATACGCAGTATTTT	CASSLGRVSTDTQYF
TRBJ1-3	TRBD1	TRBV6-6	many	TGTGCCAGCAGTATCCCGACAGGGGGAAACACCATATATTTT	CASSIPTGGNTIYF
TRBJ2-3	NA	TRBV7-2	NA	TGTGCCAGCAGCTTATTAGGCCAGAGCAAGGATTTT	CASSLLGQSKDF
TRBJ2-7	TRBD1	TRBV24-1	NA	TGTGCCACCAGTGCCCATCCGGGACAGGGAAGATACGAGCAGTACTTC	CATSAHPGQGRYEQYF
TRBJ2-1	NA	TRBV7-9	many	TGTGCCAGCAGCCCCAAACGACAGGAGGATGAGCAGTTCTTC	CASSPKRQEDEQFF
TRBJ2-3	NA	TRBV20-1	few	TGCAGTGCTGTGCAGGACCTGAAGAGTACGCAGTATTTT	CSAVQDLKSTQYF
TRBJ2-1	NA	TRBV6-5	few	TGTGCCAGCAGTACTACAGGGTTCCGGGGTGAGCAGTTCTTC	CASSTTGFRGEQFF
TRBJ1-3	NA	TRBV25-1	many	TGTGCCAGCAGTGAATTCGGTGGAAACACCATATATTTT	CASSEFGGNTIYF
TRBJ2-2	NA	TRBV6-5	few	TGTGCCAGCAGCCGCCTGGACGGACGGAACACCGGGGAGCTGTTTTTT	CASSRLDGRNTGELFF
TRBJ1-4	TRBD1	TRBV11-1	many	TGTGCCAGCAGCCAGATGCAGGGGGACGATGAAAAACTGTTTTTT	CASSQMQGDDEKLFF
TRBJ2-7	NA	TRBV6-1	many	TGTGCCAGCAGTGAACTGGACCGGGACGAGCAGTACTTC	CASSELDRDEQYF
TRBJ2-2	NA	TRBV11-3	few	TGTGCCAGCAGCTTAAGTGGCAGCCATCCCCCCGGGGAGCTGTTTTTT	CASSLSGSHPPGELFF
TRBJ1-4	NA	TRBV4-3	NA	TGCGCCAGCAGTCACCTCTTGTACGCTCCAACTAATGAAAAACTGTTTTTT	CASSHLLYAPTNEKLFF
TRBJ2-5	NA	TRBV7-6	few	TGTGCCAGCAGCTTACCGGGGGCGGGGGAGACCCAGTACTTC	CASSLPGAGETQYF
TRBJ1-2	TRBD1	TRBV5-1	many	TGCGCCAGCAGCCCGGACAGGGCGGGGGACTATGGCTACACCTTC	CASSPDRAGDYGYTF
TRBJ1-1	NA	TRBV11-2	many	TGTGCCAGCAGCTTATCTAACACTGAAGCTTTCTTT	CASSLSNTEAFF
TRBJ1-3	TRBD1	TRBV7-6	many	TGTGCCAGCAGCTTAGAAGGTTGGACAGGTCGTAGCGGGTCTGGAAACACCATATATTTT	CASSLEGWTGRSGSGNTIYF
TRBJ1-1	NA	TRBV4-3	many	TGCGCCAGCAGCTGGAGGGGTAGGAACACTGAAGCTTTCTTT	CASSWRGRNTEAFF
TRBJ2-4	TRBD1	TRBV7-2	NA	TGTGCCAGCAGCCCCGGCAGGGGGCGGGACATTCAGTACTTC	CASSPGRGRDIQYF
TRBJ2-1	NA	TRBV20-1	many	TGCAGTGCTACGGGACATCAATTCTACAATGAGCAGTTCTTC	CSATGHQFYNEQFF
TRBJ2-7	NA	TRBV29-1	NA	TGCAGCGTTGTGTTTCGGGCGTACGAGCAGTACTTC	CSVVFRAYEQYF
TRBJ2-1	TRBD2	TRBV18	many	TGTGCCAGCTCACCTGATGGGGACTACTACAATGAGCAGTTCTTC	CASSPDGDYYNEQFF
TRBJ1-5	TRBD1	TRBV7-4	many	TGTGCCAGCAGCCAAGGGACAGTGCCGTCGAAGCCCCAGCATTTT	CASSQGTVPSKPQHF
TRBJ2-7	TRBD2	TRBV12-3/TRBV12-4	NA	TGTGCCAGCAGTCCGTATAGCGGGGGGTACCGCTACGAGCAGTACTTC	CASSPYSGGYRYEQYF
TRBJ1-5	NA	TRBV7-9	NA	TGTGCCAGCAGCCTACAAGGCACCAGCAATCAGCCCCAGCATTTT	CASSLQGTSNQPQHF
TRBJ2-3	NA	TRBV5-1	many	TGCGCCAGCAGACTGACGGTCATGACGACAGATACGCAGTATTTT	CASRLTVMTTDTQYF
TRBJ2-5	TRBD1	TRBV5-1	many	TGCGCCAGCAGCTGGGGGACAGGGGCCCAAGAGACCCAGTACTTC	CASSWGTGAQETQYF
TRBJ1-2	TRBD1	TRBV4-3	many	TGCGCCAGCAGCCAAGATCTTCAGGGGGCGAACTATGGCTACACCTTC	CASSQDLQGANYGYTF
TRBJ1-1	NA	TRBV12-3/TRBV12-4	many	TGTGCCAGCAGTTTGGTCCCCGCGAACACTGAAGCTTTCTTT	CASSLVPANTEAFF
TRBJ2-1	NA	TRBV4-3	few	TGCGCCAGCAGCCATATTCTTGGATCCGCAAATGAGCAGTTCTTC	CASSHILGSANEQFF
TRBJ1-1	TRBD1	TRBV3-1	NA	TGTGCCGGCGCTTCCGGGACAGCTTTCATGAACACTGAAGCTTTCTTT	CAGASGTAFMNTEAFF